This passage covers 22 T cell receptor beta chains from one sample sequenced in a study of cytomegalovirus exposure and HLA in healthy donors. Amplification used 60 Vbeta primers and 13 Jbeta primers. Only in-frame clones appear in the TCRdb table, and some are missing; sequencing was by immunoSEQ multiplex PCR. The table records about 160,000 clones, 68% of them present only once. Material: PBMCs. All receptors come from a man aged 45 to 65 in good health and CMV-seronegative.

The V gene is TRBV6-6, the J gene TRBJ1-1, with 10 nucleotides matching TRBD1. The CDR3 sequence is 14 residues long. Per germline, CDR1 MNHNY and CDR2 SVGAGI (reference sequence). J lost 6 bases, V lost 5 bases, and 6 bases had no gene match. CDR3: CASSRQGARAEAFF. The CDR3 coding sequence is TGTGCCAGCAGTAGACAGGGGGCGAGAGCTGAAGCTTTCTTT.

This chain's CDR3 is CASSMTAGYGYTF. CDR3 DNA: TGTGCCAGCAGCATGACAGCGGGCTATGGCTACACCTTC. The chain couples TRBV9 to TRBJ1-2; D might be TRBD1 (5 bases). Germline V gene data show CDR1 as SGDLS and CDR2 as YYNGEE. This CDR3 spans 13 amino acids. Trimming shortened V by 4 bases and J by 4 bases, and 11 bases separated the two germline ends.

This clone has just one count. V is TRBV6-5 and J is TRBJ1-2, with D uncertain. This CDR3 region has 16 residues. Trimming removed 0 bases from V and 2 bases from J, with 13 bases in between. CDR1 MNHEY and CDR2 SVGAGI come from the germline V gene. DNA of the CDR3: TGTGCCAGCAGTTACTCGACAAGGGAGGCAAACTATGGCTACACCTTC. It codes for CASSYSTREANYGYTF.

The chain carries TRBV7-8 and TRBJ1-1; 7 nucleotides agree with TRBD1. In germline, CDR1 is SGHVS, CDR2 FQNEAQ. With 6 bases clipped from V and 1 base from J, the junction kept 5 bases outside the gene matches. The CDR3 is 14 residues long. CDR3 nucleotides: TGTGCCAGCAGAGGGGGGACAGCGAACACTGAAGCTTTCTTT. Its translation: CASRGGTANTEAFF.

The chain couples TRBV7-2 to TRBJ1-1; D is uncertain. The CDR3 totals 15 residues. Germline V gene lookup returns CDR1 SGHTA and CDR2 FQGNSA. The V end lost 2 bases, the J end lost 0 bases, and 10 bases lay between the germline ends. CDR3 loop: CASSLSPVLNTEAFF. The CDR3 bases are TGTGCCAGCAGCTTAAGCCCGGTCCTGAACACTGAAGCTTTCTTT.

The J gene is TRBJ2-1, the V gene TRBV29-1, with a tentative D call TRBD1 (6 bases). CDR1 and CDR2 (germline): SQVTM, ANQGSEA. The ends were cut back, 3 bases at V and 7 bases at J, with 13 bases in the middle. The CDR3 contains 13 residues. CDR3 nucleotide sequence: TGCAGCGTTGAGGGGGAAGGGGGAAATGAGCAGTTCTTC. Its protein is CSVEGEGGNEQFF.

V and J are TRBV9 and TRBJ2-3, with 7 bases fitting TRBD2. The CDR3 sequence is 15 residues long. V gave up 7 bases and J gave up 0 bases; unmatched junction bases: 8. The germline gives CDR1 SGDLS, CDR2 YYNGEE. The CDR3 coding sequence is TGTGCCAGCGCCCCCAGGCGGGGGAGCACAGATACGCAGTATTTT. This codes for CASAPRRGSTDTQYF.

The V and J genes are TRBV7-9 and TRBJ2-5; 8 bases line up with TRBD2. Germline CDR1 reads SEHNR; CDR2 reads FQNEAQ (reference sequence). V trimming: 5 bases; J trimming: 11 bases; junction bases outside the gene matches: 16. The CDR3 has 15 residues. The CDR3 DNA sequence: TGTGCCAGCAGCCTAATCACGGGGGGGGAGAGGGAGCAGTACTTC. It specifies CASSLITGGEREQYF.

This clone turned up a few times. The J gene is TRBJ1-6, the V gene TRBV4-3, with 9 bases lining up with TRBD1. The germline V gene has CDR1 LGHNA and CDR2 YSLEER. With V trimmed by 0 bases and J by 7 bases, 7 bases remained unmatched. The CDR3 consists of 17 residues. Written as DNA, the CDR3 is TGCGCCAGCAGCCAAGATAGGTCCGGGACAGGGAATTCACCCCTCCACTTT. The encoded protein is CASSQDRSGTGNSPLHF.

The gene calls are TRBV4-1 and TRBJ1-1; 9 bases agree with TRBD1. The germline gives CDR1 MGHRA, CDR2 YSYEKL. The V gene end was trimmed by 0 bases and the J gene end by 5 bases; junction bases not matched to a gene: 7. The CDR3 loop spans 16 amino acids. This chain's CDR3 is CASSQEGTGWLTEAFF. CDR3 coding DNA: TGCGCCAGCAGCCAAGAGGGGACAGGGTGGTTAACTGAAGCTTTCTTT.

The chain recombines TRBV11-3 with TRBJ2-1; 8 nucleotides align to TRBD1. The CDR3 is 14 amino acids. V lost 5 bases to trimming and J lost 6 bases; unmatched junction nucleotides: 6. Germline CDR1 reads SGHNT; CDR2 reads YENEEA. CDR3 protein: CASSPETGVNEQFF. The CDR3 coding sequence is TGTGCCAGCAGCCCAGAGACAGGGGTCAATGAGCAGTTCTTC.

The chain couples TRBV7-9 to TRBJ1-5; D perhaps matches TRBD1 (6 bases). The CDR3 totals 14 residues. Trimming pared 4 bases from V and 5 bases from J, leaving 12 bases between. Germline values: CDR1 SEHNR, CDR2 FQNEAQ (reference sequence). Written as DNA, the CDR3 is TGTGCCAGCAGCTGGGGGCGGACAGATCAGCCCCAGCATTTT. Translated: CASSWGRTDQPQHF.

The chain is built from TRBV10-3 and TRBJ1-2; 12 bases are a match to TRBD1. This CDR3 comprises 18 residues. With V trimmed by 2 bases and J by 4 bases, 11 bases remained unmatched. Germline CDR1 and CDR2: ENHRY and SYGVKD. CDR3 amino acids: CAISEGLGQGATIYGYTF. In DNA, the CDR3 is TGTGCCATCAGTGAGGGTCTGGGACAGGGGGCGACGATCTATGGCTACACCTTC.

The genes are TRBV7-9 and TRBJ1-2, with D perhaps TRBD1 (6 bases). Trimming left V 4 bases short and J 3 bases short, with 15 bases between. Germline loops: CDR1 SEHNR, CDR2 FQNEAQ (reference sequence). The CDR3 consists of 15 residues. CDR3 sequence reads: CASSSPLRGDYGYTF. The CDR3 region has the DNA TGTGCCAGCAGCTCTCCCCTCAGGGGTGACTATGGCTACACCTTC.

The V and J genes are TRBV5-6 and TRBJ2-6; D possibly corresponds to TRBD1 (6 bases). Germline assignment: CDR1 SGHDT and CDR2 YYEEEE. The V and J ends lost 2 bases and 10 bases respectively, with 13 bases between them. This CDR3 region has 14 residues. Here the CDR3 DNA reads TGTGCCAGCAGCTTATCCGGGACACAGAACGTCCTGACTTTC. Translating gives CASSLSGTQNVLTF.

This clone was observed a few times. The chain has TRBV11-2 and TRBJ2-6; tentative D call: TRBD2 (5 bases). The length of the CDR3 is 17 residues. The ends were cut back, 5 bases at V and 0 bases at J, with 14 bases in the middle. Looked up from germline, CDR1 is SGHAT and CDR2 is FQNNGV. Here the CDR3 reads CASSPRTGSSGANVLTF. The CDR3 region has the DNA TGTGCCAGCAGCCCGCGAACGGGAAGCTCTGGGGCCAACGTCCTGACTTTC.

This clone was seen only a few times. The V and J genes are TRBV5-1 and TRBJ2-5; the match to TRBD1 covers 9 bases. This CDR3 has 15 amino acids. Germline values: CDR1 SGHRS, CDR2 YFSETQ. V lost 4 bases to trimming and J lost 5 bases; unmatched junction nucleotides: 9. The CDR3 spells CASSITGGTVETQYF. CDR3 coding DNA: TGCGCCAGCAGCATAACAGGGGGCACTGTGGAGACCCAGTACTTC.

This chain joins TRBV2 and TRBJ2-5, with TRBD1 identical over 7 bases. Germline values: CDR1 SNHLY, CDR2 FYNNEI. V lost 8 bases, J lost 3 bases, and 9 bases stayed unmatched. The CDR3 is 14 amino acids. CDR3 sequence: CASGTEWEKETQYF. The CDR3 DNA follows: TGTGCCAGCGGGACAGAGTGGGAGAAAGAGACCCAGTACTTC.

This chain uses TRBV28 with TRBJ2-1; TRBD2 agrees at 11 bases. This CDR3 contains 15 residues. Germline CDR1 is MDHEN and CDR2 is SYDVKM. V shed 6 bases and J 2 bases; nucleotides not matched to a gene: 3. CDR3 DNA: TGTGCCAGCAGCTTAGCGGGGGGGCCCTACAATGAGCAGTTCTTC. Amino acid sequence: CASSLAGGPYNEQFF.

The chain has TRBV29-1 and TRBJ2-5, with 10 positions matching TRBD1. J was trimmed by 4 bases and V by 7 bases; bases with no gene match: 6. The CDR3 runs to 13 residues. CDR1 is SQVTM and CDR2 is ANQGSEA in the germline V gene. CDR3 loop: CSALRTGGETQYF. CDR3 nucleotides: TGCAGCGCCCTGAGGACAGGGGGAGAGACCCAGTACTTC.

The V and J genes are TRBV14 and TRBJ1-2; TRBD1 matches at 9 bases. The germline V gene encodes CDR1 SGHDN and CDR2 FVKESK. The CDR3 length is 15 residues. J gave up 2 bases and V 1 base, and 2 bases lay outside the gene matches. CDR3 DNA sequence: TGTGCCAGCAGCCAAGGGACAGGGGCCAACTATGGCTACACCTTC. This encodes CASSQGTGANYGYTF.

The chain couples TRBV19 to TRBJ1-3; D is unresolved. CDR3 length equals 13 residues. The V gene lost 9 bases and the J gene lost 0 bases, with 9 bases spanning the gap. Germline values: CDR1 LNHDA, CDR2 SQIVND (reference sequence). CDR3 region: CASAWSSGNTIYF. The DNA of the CDR3 is TGTGCCAGCGCCTGGAGCTCTGGAAACACCATATATTTT.